What follows are 4 T cell receptor beta chains derived from one specimen sequenced in a study of blood T cell repertoires in COVID-19. Repertoires were generated with immunoSEQ multiplex PCR, while TCRdb's copy carries only in-frame clones and drops some. The sample has 150,000 to 200,000 clones, 80% to 85% seen once. The sample comprised peripheral blood. Source of these receptors: a human donor with acute or convalescent COVID-19. The donor label of this sample is uncertain.

The chain employs TRBV19 and TRBJ1-2; unclear D gene. Per the germline V gene, CDR1 is LNHDA and CDR2 is SQIVND (reference sequence). The CDR3 consists of 13 residues. V was pared by 2 bases and J by 4 bases, with 8 bases between. The CDR3 bases are TGTGCCAGTAGTATATTGAGCGTCTATGGCTACACCTTC. Translated, it gives CASSILSVYGYTF.

The chain employs TRBV7-6 and TRBJ1-2, with D possibly TRBD1 on 5 matching bases. This CDR3 comprises 14 residues. Trimming cost V 5 bases and J 7 bases, with 17 bases left between them. Per germline, CDR1 SGHVS and CDR2 FNYEAQ. CDR3 DNA sequence: TGTGCCAGCAGCGGGGAAGGGGTAGGGGCTGGCTACACCTTC. Translation: CASSGEGVGAGYTF.

The chain is built from TRBV11-2 and TRBJ1-4; 7 bases are shared with TRBD1. The germline CDR1 and CDR2 sequences are SGHAT and FQNNGV. V trimming: 3 bases; J trimming: 1 base; junction bases outside the gene matches: 5. This CDR3 spans 16 amino acids. CDR3 sequence: CASSLAGGKTNEKLFF. As DNA, the CDR3 is TGTGCCAGCAGCTTGGCAGGGGGAAAAACTAATGAAAAACTGTTTTTT. The full variable domain, its missing parts supplied by reference TRBV11-2 and TRBJ1-4, is EAGVAQSPRYKIIEKRQSVAFWCNPISGHATLYWYQQILGQGPKLLIQFQNNGVVDDSQLPKDRFSAERLKGVDSTLKIQPAKLEDSAVYLCASSLAGGKTNEKLFFGSGTQLSVL.

The chain recombines TRBV11-3 with TRBJ2-3; weak D call: TRBD2 (6 bases). This CDR3 has 16 residues. Germline CDR1 and CDR2: SGHNT and YENEEA. Trimming took off 5 bases at V and 6 bases at J, with 21 bases between the two ends. The CDR3 spells CASSPLTGASVDTQYF. CDR3 DNA: TGTGCCAGCAGCCCCCTTACGGGAGCAAGTGTGGATACGCAGTATTTT.